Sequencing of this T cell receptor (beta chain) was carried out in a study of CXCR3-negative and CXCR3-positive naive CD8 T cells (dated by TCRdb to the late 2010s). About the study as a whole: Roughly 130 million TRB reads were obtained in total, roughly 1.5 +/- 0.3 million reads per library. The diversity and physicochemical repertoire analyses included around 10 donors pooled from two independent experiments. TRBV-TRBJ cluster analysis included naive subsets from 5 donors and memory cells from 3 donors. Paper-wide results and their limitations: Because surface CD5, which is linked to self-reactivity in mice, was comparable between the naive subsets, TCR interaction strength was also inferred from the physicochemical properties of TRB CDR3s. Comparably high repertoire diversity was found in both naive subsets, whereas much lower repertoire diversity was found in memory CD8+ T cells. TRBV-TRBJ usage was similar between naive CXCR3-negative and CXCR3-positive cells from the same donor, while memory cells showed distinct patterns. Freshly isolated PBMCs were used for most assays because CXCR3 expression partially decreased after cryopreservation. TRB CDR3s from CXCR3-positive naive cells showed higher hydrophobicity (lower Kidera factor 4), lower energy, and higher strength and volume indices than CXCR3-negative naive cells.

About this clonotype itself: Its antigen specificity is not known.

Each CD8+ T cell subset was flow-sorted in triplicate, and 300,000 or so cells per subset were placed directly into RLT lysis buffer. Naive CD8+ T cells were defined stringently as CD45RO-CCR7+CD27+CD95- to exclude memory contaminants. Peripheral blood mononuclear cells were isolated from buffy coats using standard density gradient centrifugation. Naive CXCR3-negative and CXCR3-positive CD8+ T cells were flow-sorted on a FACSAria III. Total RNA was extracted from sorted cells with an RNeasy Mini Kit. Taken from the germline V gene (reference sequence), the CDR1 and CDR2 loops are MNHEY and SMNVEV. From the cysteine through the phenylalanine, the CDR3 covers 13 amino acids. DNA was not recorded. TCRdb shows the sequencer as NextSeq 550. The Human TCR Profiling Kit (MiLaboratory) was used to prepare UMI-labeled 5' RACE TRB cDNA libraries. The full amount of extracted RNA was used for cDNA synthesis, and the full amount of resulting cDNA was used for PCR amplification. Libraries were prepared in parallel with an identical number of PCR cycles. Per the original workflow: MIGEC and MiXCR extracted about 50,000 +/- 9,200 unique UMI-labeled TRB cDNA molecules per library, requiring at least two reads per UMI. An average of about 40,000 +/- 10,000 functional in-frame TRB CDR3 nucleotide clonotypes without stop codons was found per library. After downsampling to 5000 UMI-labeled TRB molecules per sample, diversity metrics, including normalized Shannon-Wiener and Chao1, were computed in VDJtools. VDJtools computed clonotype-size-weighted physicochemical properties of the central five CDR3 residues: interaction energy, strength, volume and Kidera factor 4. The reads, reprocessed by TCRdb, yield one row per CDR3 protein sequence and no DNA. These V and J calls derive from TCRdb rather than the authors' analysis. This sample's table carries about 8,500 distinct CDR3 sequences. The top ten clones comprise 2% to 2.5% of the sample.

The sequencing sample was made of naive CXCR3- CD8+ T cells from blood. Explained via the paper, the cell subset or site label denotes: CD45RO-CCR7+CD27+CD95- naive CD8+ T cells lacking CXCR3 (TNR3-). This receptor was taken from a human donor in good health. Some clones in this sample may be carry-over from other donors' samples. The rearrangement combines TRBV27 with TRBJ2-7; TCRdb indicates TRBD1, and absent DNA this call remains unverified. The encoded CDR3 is CASSFQGSYEQYF.